The 25 T cell receptor beta chains in this list originate from one sample, sequenced in a study of blood T cell repertoires in COVID-19. TCRdb keeps only in-frame clones here, not all; method: immunoSEQ multiplex PCR. The sample carries roughly 230,000 clones, roughly 89% recorded once. Sequenced input: peripheral blood. The receptors shown here come from a woman between 35 and 50 years old who had recovered from COVID-19.

The rearrangement joins TRBV18 to TRBJ1-1; TRBD1 matches at 8 bases. The germline gives CDR1 KGHSH, CDR2 LQKENI. V shed 3 bases, J shed 5 bases, and the junction held 5 bases outside the gene matches. The CDR3 totals 14 residues. The CDR3 region has the DNA TGTGCCAGCTCACCGACAGGGGTTGGAACTGAAGCTTTCTTT. Translated, it gives CASSPTGVGTEAFF.

The genes are TRBV19 and TRBJ1-1; 7 bases match TRBD1. V dropped 7 bases and J dropped 2; count of bases not matched to a gene: 10. Germline V gene sequence: CDR1 LNHDA, CDR2 SQIVND (reference sequence). This CDR3 is 15 amino acids long. This CDR3 reads CASTTLGTANTEAFF. The CDR3 coding sequence is TGTGCCAGTACCACTCTCGGGACAGCTAACACTGAAGCTTTCTTT.

The V gene is TRBV30, the J gene TRBJ1-2, with D unresolved. The CDR3 has 14 residues. The V and J ends lost 3 bases and 5 bases respectively, with 16 bases between them. The germline gives CDR1 GTSNPN, CDR2 SVGIG (reference sequence). The CDR3 sequence is CAWSPGEEGYGYTF. The CDR3 nucleotides read TGTGCCTGGAGCCCCGGGGAGGAAGGGTATGGCTACACCTTC.

The CDR3 protein is CASSLQGAYTGELFF. CDR3 coding DNA: TGTGCCAGCAGCTTACAGGGGGCGTACACCGGGGAGCTGTTTTTT. The gene calls are TRBV6-2 or TRBV6-3 and TRBJ2-2; 9 bases are a match to TRBD1. V was clipped by 6 bases and J by 3 bases; unmatched bases: 5. The CDR3 is 15 residues long. Germline V gene sequence: CDR1 MNHEY, CDR2 SVGEGT.

This clone has only one observation. The chain has TRBV3-1 (or the pseudogene TRBV3-2) and TRBJ2-1; 8 nucleotides line up with TRBD1. Germline assignment: CDR1 LGHDT and CDR2 YNNKEL (reference sequence). The CDR3 is made up of 16 amino acids. Trimming took 2 bases from V and 2 from J; bases not matched to a gene: 5. The CDR3 loop reads CASSQKDRVPYNEQFF. CDR3 sequence (DNA): TGTGCCAGCAGCCAAAAGGACAGGGTTCCCTACAATGAGCAGTTCTTC.

The chain combines TRBV19 with TRBJ1-5, with 7 bases lining up with TRBD1. After removal of 5 bases from V and 7 bases from J, the junction contained 14 bases not matched to a gene. This CDR3 spans 16 amino acids. In germline, CDR1 is LNHDA, CDR2 SQIVND (reference sequence). CDR3 sequence: CASSAETGFGVQPQHF. The CDR3 DNA is TGTGCCAGTAGTGCTGAGACAGGGTTTGGTGTGCAGCCCCAGCATTTT.

This clone was seen at least ten times. This sequence joins TRBV28 and TRBJ1-1; D is ambiguous. The CDR3 runs to 13 residues. Germline values: CDR1 MDHEN, CDR2 SYDVKM. V lost 2 bases to trimming and J lost 11 bases, with 15 bases between them. In DNA, the CDR3 is TGTGCCAGCAGTTTACGGAGTCCCTGGAGGGCTTTCTTT. Translating gives CASSLRSPWRAFF.

The rearrangement links TRBV24-1 to TRBJ2-1, with 16 bases lining up with TRBD2. The CDR3 runs to 21 residues. Trimming removed 7 bases from V and 0 bases from J; junction bases left unmatched: 14. CDR1 is KGHDR and CDR2 is SFDVKD in the germline V gene. CDR3 protein: CATSNPGLAGGPRSSYNEQFF. CDR3 nucleotides: TGTGCCACCAGCAACCCGGGACTAGCGGGAGGGCCCCGGAGCTCCTACAATGAGCAGTTCTTC.

As to this clone: Other DNA sequences in this specimen translate into the identical CDR3. The V call is TRBV24-1, the J call TRBJ2-1, with D maybe TRBD1 (6 bases). The V end was cut by 4 bases, the J end by 1 base, with 10 bases between. Germline CDR1 and CDR2: KGHDR and SFDVKD. This CDR3 is 15 amino acids long. The CDR3 region is CATSDPTGSYNEQFF. CDR3 nucleotide sequence: TGTGCCACCAGTGACCCTACAGGGTCCTACAATGAGCAGTTCTTC.

V usage is TRBV5-1 and J usage is TRBJ2-1, with D perhaps TRBD2 (5 bases). CDR3 length equals 15 residues. The germline V gene has CDR1 SGHRS and CDR2 YFSETQ. Trimming pared 2 bases from V and 0 bases from J, leaving 9 bases between. CDR3 loop: CASSFRESSYNEQFF. The CDR3 coding sequence is TGCGCCAGCAGCTTCCGGGAAAGCTCCTACAATGAGCAGTTCTTC.

The V call is TRBV3-1 (or the pseudogene TRBV3-2), the J call TRBJ1-4; D not resolved. V lost 2 bases and J lost 7, with 11 bases in between. The CDR3 is 14 residues long. From germline, CDR1 is LGHDT and CDR2 YNNKEL (reference sequence). The CDR3: CASSQRGRGEKLFF. The CDR3 DNA reads as TGTGCCAGCAGCCAACGCGGCCGTGGTGAAAAACTGTTTTTT.

The chain has TRBV7-6 and TRBJ1-1; perhaps TRBD1 as D (6 bases). Per the germline V gene, CDR1 is SGHVS and CDR2 is FNYEAQ. Trimming stripped 4 bases from V and 11 bases from J, with 14 bases between. CDR3 length equals 12 residues. The chain's CDR3 is CASSSNRVDAFF. The CDR3 DNA reads as TGTGCCAGCAGCTCAAACAGGGTAGACGCTTTCTTT.

CDR3 bases: TGTGCCAGCAGCCAGGAGGAATCACCCCTCCACTTT. Its protein product is CASSQEESPLHF. V usage is TRBV7-9 and J usage is TRBJ1-6; D call uncertain. Trimming took 5 bases from V and 10 from J, leaving 9 bases between them. Germline assignment: CDR1 SEHNR and CDR2 FQNEAQ (reference sequence). The CDR3 has 12 amino acids.

The genes are TRBV2 and TRBJ1-5; a weak D match, TRBD1 (6 bases). The CDR3 spans 14 residues. Germline CDR1 and CDR2: SNHLY and FYNNEI. Trimming pared 5 bases from V and 4 bases from J, leaving 12 bases between. For the CDR3, the DNA is TGTGCCAGCAGTCAGGACAGACTTAATCAGCCCCAGCATTTT. Translation: CASSQDRLNQPQHF. The full variable domain, in which reference TRBV2 and TRBJ1-5 provide the parts outside the CDR3, is EPEVTQTPSHQVTQMGQEVILRCVPISNHLYFYWYRQILGQKVEFLVSFYNNEISEKSEIFDDQFSVERPDGSNFTLKIRSTKLEDSAMYFCASSQDRLNQPQHFGDGTRLSIL.

This clone was recorded only once. The chain is built from TRBV29-1 and TRBJ2-3; TRBD2 agrees at 8 bases. The CDR3 is 15 residues long. Trimming at V came to 3 bases and at J to 1 base, leaving 6 bases not matched to a gene. CDR1 SQVTM and CDR2 ANQGSEA come from the germline V gene. For the CDR3, the DNA is TGCAGCGTTGACTTTCCAGCGGGAGGCACAGATACGCAGTATTTT. It codes for CSVDFPAGGTDTQYF.

This chain joins TRBV11-2 and TRBJ1-1; 8 positions match TRBD1. This CDR3 is 15 amino acids long. Germline V gives CDR1 SGHAT, CDR2 FQNNGV. J was trimmed by 5 bases and V by 9 bases; bases with no gene match: 14. As DNA, the CDR3 is TGTGCCAGTCAACCAGGGGGCCTAGCTAAGACTGAAGCTTTCTTT. It codes for CASQPGGLAKTEAFF. Drawing the rest from reference TRBV11-2 and TRBJ1-1, the complete variable domain is EAGVAQSPRYKIIEKRQSVAFWCNPISGHATLYWYQQILGQGPKLLIQFQNNGVVDDSQLPKDRFSAERLKGVDSTLKIQPAKLEDSAVYLCASQPGGLAKTEAFFGQGTRLTVV.

The V gene is TRBV2, the J gene TRBJ2-4; D may be TRBD2 (6 bases). Trimming stripped 0 bases from V and 1 base from J, with 10 bases between. The CDR3 is made up of 16 amino acids. Germline lookup yields CDR1 SNHLY and CDR2 FYNNEI. In nucleotides, the CDR3 is TGTGCCAGCAGTGAAGCCTCGGGGGTTGCCAAAAACATTCAGTACTTC. Its translation is CASSEASGVAKNIQYF.

This chain uses TRBV7-2 with TRBJ2-5, with a possible D match to TRBD2 (5 bases). The CDR3 has 15 residues. V shed 2 bases and J shed 5 bases, with 15 bases lying between them. The germline V gene encodes CDR1 SGHTA and CDR2 FQGNSA. CDR3 sequence reads: CASSLSVAPGETQYF. Here the CDR3 DNA reads TGTGCCAGCAGCTTATCGGTGGCGCCGGGGGAGACCCAGTACTTC.

V gene TRBV19 combines with J gene TRBJ2-7, with D perhaps TRBD2 (6 bases). In germline, CDR1 is LNHDA, CDR2 SQIVND (reference sequence). Trimming took 3 bases from V and 0 from J, leaving 9 bases between them. CDR3 length: 14 amino acids. The CDR3 loop is CASSIDGSSYEQYF. The CDR3, as DNA: TGTGCCAGTAGTATCGACGGGAGCTCCTACGAGCAGTACTTC.

The chain couples TRBV30 to TRBJ1-2; D is unclear. Per the germline V gene, CDR1 is GTSNPN and CDR2 is SVGIG (reference sequence). Between the trimmed V and J ends, which lost 0 bases and 8 bases, there was a span of 10 bases. The CDR3 is made up of 12 amino acids. This chain's CDR3 is CAWSVEPVGYTF. In DNA form, the CDR3 reads TGTGCCTGGAGTGTCGAACCGGTCGGCTACACCTTC.

This chain links TRBV5-6 with TRBJ2-1, with 16 bases aligning to TRBD2. With V trimmed by 3 bases and J by 1 base, 4 bases remained unmatched. Per the germline V gene, CDR1 is SGHDT and CDR2 is YYEEEE. This CDR3 comprises 18 residues. The DNA for the CDR3 is TGTGCCAGCAGCTCGGGACTAGCGGGAGGGTCTTCCTACAATGAGCAGTTCTTC. The encoded protein is CASSSGLAGGSSYNEQFF.

The rearrangement joins TRBV6-1 to TRBJ2-1; a weak D match, TRBD2 (6 bases). This CDR3 comprises 15 residues. CDR1 is MNHNS, CDR2 SASEGT, per germline. Trimming took off 3 bases at V and 10 bases at J, with 19 bases between the two ends. The CDR3 here is CASSESGWTTREQFF. CDR3 nucleotides: TGTGCCAGCAGTGAGAGCGGGTGGACTACGCGAGAGCAGTTCTTC.

The chain joins TRBV7-6 to TRBJ2-1; 10 bases align to TRBD2. This CDR3 has 20 residues. Germline CDR1 reads SGHVS; CDR2 reads FNYEAQ. Trimming cost V 1 base and J 1 base; bases outside gene matches: 13. CDR3 DNA: TGTGCCAGCAGCTTAGGAGATGGGGTAGCGGGGGGCCGTTCCTACAATGAGCAGTTCTTC. It yields the protein CASSLGDGVAGGRSYNEQFF.

The chain uses TRBV12-3 or TRBV12-4 and TRBJ1-1; D call uncertain. Trimming pared 5 bases from V and 4 bases from J, leaving 8 bases between. The CDR3 is made up of 12 amino acids. CDR3 bases: TGTGCCAGCAGTATCCAGGTCACTGAAGCTTTCTTT. The encoded protein is CASSIQVTEAFF.

The chain joins TRBV11-3 to TRBJ1-1; tentative D call: TRBD1 (5 bases). The CDR3 extends over 15 amino acids. V was trimmed by 0 bases and J by 3 bases, leaving 11 bases between them. Germline V CDR1 and CDR2: SGHNT, YENEEA. The CDR3 nucleotides are TGTGCCAGCAGCTTAGATCTCGGCAGGGACACTGAAGCTTTCTTT. Translating it yields CASSLDLGRDTEAFF.